These 26 T cell receptor beta chains share one sample of origin, sequenced in a study of T-cell reconstitution after alpha-beta-depleted transplantation in children (dated by TCRdb to the mid-2010s). The library was produced with PCR. The reads were generated on an Illumina HiSeq 2500. TCR library preparation used molecular barcoding, with unique molecular identifiers applied to normalize quantification of the TCRbeta repertoire. TCRdb handled the public reads itself, with Q25 trimming in fastp and clone calling in MiXCR, and kept productive beta chains. Rows with a matching CDR3 protein are joined into one entry that keeps the most common DNA and genes. This sample holds some 600,000 distinct CDR3 sequences; 10% to 15% were observed only once. The top ten clones comprise 2.2% of the sample. In light of the paper, this sample's treatment or condition label describes: allogeneic hematopoietic cell transplantation with graft depleted of TCRalphabeta T cells and CD19 B cells.

The material sequenced was PBMCs, mostly from graft donor cells, taken 360 days after TCRalphabeta/CD19-depleted stem cell transplant. The origin of the receptors is a male patient younger than 18 who had a stem cell transplant for acute myeloid leukemia, so the T cells may come from the graft donor.

About this clonotype: A read error may be the cause here, since a much bigger clone is one base away. The gene calls are TRBV7-2 and TRBJ2-7; D gene uncertain. V lost 3 bases to trimming and J lost 2 bases, with 14 bases between them. The CDR3 is 15 residues long. The germline V gene encodes CDR1 SGHTA and CDR2 FQGNSA. The CDR3 protein is CASSFIIKIAYEQYF. The CDR3 DNA reads TGTGCCAGCAGCTTTATAATCAAGATCGCCTACGAGCAGTACTTC.

This clonotype showed up many times. The V call is TRBV29-1, the J call TRBJ2-3; TRBD1 aligns across 8 bases. This CDR3 has 13 residues. CDR1 SQVTM and CDR2 ANQGSEA come from the germline V gene. After removal of 8 bases from V and 3 bases from J, the junction contained 7 bases not matched to a gene. This CDR3 reads CSTDRGRTDTQYF. The CDR3 coding sequence is TGCAGCACCGACAGGGGAAGGACAGATACGCAGTATTTT.

This clonotype was detected many times. The genes are TRBV3-1 and TRBJ2-5; D may be TRBD2 (6 bases). The ends were cut back, 4 bases at V and 4 bases at J, with 10 bases in the middle. Germline values: CDR1 LGHDT, CDR2 YNNKEL (reference sequence). The CDR3 has 13 amino acids. The CDR3 nucleotides read TGTGCCAGCAGCCTCGGGAGTCCAGAGACCCAGTACTTC. Protein: CASSLGSPETQYF.

J is TRBJ2-7 and V is TRBV3-1; no firm D call. Trimming shortened V by 3 bases and J by 6 bases, and 12 bases separated the two germline ends. This CDR3 spans 13 amino acids. The germline gives CDR1 LGHDT, CDR2 YNNKEL (reference sequence). CDR3 protein: CASSHPYSAEQYF. The CDR3 nucleotides read TGTGCCAGCAGCCACCCATACTCGGCCGAGCAGTACTTC.

This clonotype was detected only a few times. The chain carries TRBV7-6 and TRBJ2-3; 14 nucleotides match TRBD2. The CDR3 loop spans 19 amino acids. CDR1 SGHVS and CDR2 FNYEAQ come from the germline V gene. V was pared by 2 bases and J by 1 base, with 8 bases of the junction left unmatched. CDR3 in amino acids: CASSLPGLAGVGRTDTQYF. The CDR3 DNA reads as TGTGCCAGCAGCTTACCGGGACTAGCGGGAGTAGGCCGCACAGATACGCAGTATTTT.

V and J are TRBV6-1 and TRBJ2-7; tentatively, D is TRBD1 (8 bases). CDR3 size: 15 residues. Per the germline V gene, CDR1 is MNHNS and CDR2 is SASEGT. With 8 bases removed from V and 7 bases from J, the gap between germline ends came to 24 bases. CDR3 nucleotide sequence: TGTGCCAGCGCCGACCCGGGCAGGGGGCGGGAGGAGCAGTACTTC. Its protein product is CASADPGRGREEQYF.

The chain carries TRBV7-9 and TRBJ2-2; unclear D gene. Trimming left V 5 bases short and J 9 bases short, with 13 bases between. Per the germline V gene, CDR1 is SEHNR and CDR2 is FQNEAQ (reference sequence). The CDR3 runs to 13 residues. CDR3 sequence reads: CASSRKTARELFF. The CDR3 DNA is TGTGCCAGCAGCCGGAAGACCGCCCGGGAGCTGTTTTTT.

This clonotype occurred a few times. The CDR3 DNA is TGCGCCAGCACGAGACAGGGTTCGGGCTACAATGAGCAGTTCTTC. It is translated as CASTRQGSGYNEQFF. The rearrangement links TRBV5-1 to TRBJ2-1, with 7 bases lining up with TRBD1. Germline trimming cut 6 bases from V and 3 bases from J; bases unmatched to any gene: 9. The CDR3 is 15 amino acids. The germline V gene has CDR1 SGHRS and CDR2 YFSETQ.

The rearrangement uses TRBV7-8 and TRBJ2-3, with 8 bases that match TRBD2. The CDR3 has 16 residues. The V segment lost 3 bases and the J segment 4 bases; nucleotides outside the gene matches: 9. Germline-derived CDR1 and CDR2 are SGHVS and FQNEAQ. The CDR3 DNA follows: TGTGCCAGCAGCTTCCCTCAGCGGGAGCCCCCAGATACGCAGTATTTT. This sequence encodes CASSFPQREPPDTQYF.

This sequence joins TRBV19 and TRBJ2-1; 10 nucleotides agree with TRBD1. The CDR3 covers 18 residues. CDR1 LNHDA and CDR2 SQIVND come from the germline V gene (reference sequence). The V and J ends lost 4 bases and 9 bases, in that order; junction bases with no gene match: 18. This chain's CDR3 is CASSTLRGGTGARGEQFF. The CDR3 DNA reads TGTGCCAGTAGTACTCTCCGGGGAGGGACAGGGGCTAGGGGTGAGCAGTTCTTC.

The chain recombines TRBV7-2 with TRBJ2-2; tentatively, D is TRBD1 or TRBD2 (6 bases each). This CDR3 comprises 15 residues. V lost 4 bases and J lost 7, with 16 bases in between. Germline loops: CDR1 SGHTA, CDR2 FQGNSA. The CDR3 DNA reads TGTGCCAGCAGCTCCCGTGGGGGGCGCGACGGGGAGCTGTTTTTT. Residues: CASSSRGGRDGELFF.

J is TRBJ2-2 and V is TRBV20-1; D ambiguous. The CDR3 has 11 amino acids. The V end was cut by 3 bases, the J end by 9 bases, with 8 bases between. The germline CDR1 and CDR2 sequences are DFQATT and SNEGSKA (reference sequence). The CDR3 nucleotides are TGCAGTGCTAGGGCGGAGCGGGAGCTGTTTTTT. Protein product: CSARAERELFF.

CDR3 sequence: CASSPDPGRLTYGYTF. Here the CDR3 DNA reads TGCGCCAGCAGCCCAGACCCGGGCCGGCTAACCTATGGCTACACCTTC. This rearrangement joins TRBV5-1 to TRBJ1-2, with D unresolved. Germline-derived CDR1 and CDR2 are SGHRS and YFSETQ. Trimming removed 4 bases at V and 4 bases at J, with 20 bases between. CDR3 length equals 16 residues.

The rearrangement joins TRBV23-1 to TRBJ2-7, with D maybe TRBD2 (6 bases). TRBV23-1 is assigned to the ORF class and has an uncertain function. V dropped 6 bases and J dropped 5 bases, with 11 bases sitting between them. This CDR3 comprises 12 residues. In nucleotides, the CDR3 is TGCGCCAGCAGCCGGACGGGAGACGAGCAGTACTTC. Protein product: CASSRTGDEQYF.

The chain is built from TRBV20-1 and TRBJ1-1, with TRBD1 matching 8 bases. The CDR3 loop spans 16 amino acids. Trimming cost V 2 bases and J 0 bases; bases outside gene matches: 8. In germline, CDR1 is DFQATT, CDR2 SNEGSKA (reference sequence). The CDR3: CSARLPGQELNTEAFF. The CDR3 coding sequence is TGCAGTGCTAGACTCCCGGGACAGGAGTTGAACACTGAAGCTTTCTTT.

V usage is TRBV5-5 and J usage is TRBJ2-3; D not resolved. Per the germline V gene, CDR1 is SGHKS and CDR2 is YYEKEE (reference sequence). This CDR3 has 14 amino acids. V lost 0 bases, J lost 1 base, and 6 bases lay in between. CDR3 protein: CASSLAWGTDTQYF. The CDR3 DNA is TGTGCCAGCAGCTTGGCCTGGGGCACAGATACGCAGTATTTT.

This clonotype was seen more than once but under ten times. This rearrangement joins TRBV12-5 to TRBJ1-4; 7 bases are a match to TRBD1. Germline CDR1 LGHNT, CDR2 FRNRAP. CDR3 length: 18 residues. The V and J ends lost 4 bases and 4 bases, in that order; junction bases with no gene match: 15. The CDR3 coding sequence is TGTGCTAGTGGTTCCTTGCGATCCATGACAGGGCTTAATGAAAAACTGTTTTTT. Translation gives CASGSLRSMTGLNEKLFF.

Details on this clonotype: This may be a read error, as it is one base from a much larger clone. This rearrangement joins TRBV7-2 to TRBJ2-7, with a possible D match to TRBD2 (6 bases). V lost 2 bases and J lost 4, with 15 bases in between. This CDR3 is 15 amino acids long. The germline CDR1 and CDR2 sequences are SGHTA and FQGNSA. The CDR3 DNA is TGTGCCAGCAGCTTATTCCAAGGGAGCGGGTACGAGCAGTACTTC. As protein: CASSLFQGSGYEQYF.

This clonotype has only a few counts. The gene calls are TRBV27 and TRBJ2-1, with D tentatively TRBD2 (5 bases). The CDR3 runs 13 residues. Per the germline V gene, CDR1 is MNHEY and CDR2 is SMNVEV (reference sequence). V dropped 7 bases and J dropped 5 bases, with 12 bases sitting between them. CDR3: CASTRRPDNEQFF. Written as DNA, the CDR3 is TGTGCCAGCACCCGGAGGCCCGACAATGAGCAGTTCTTC.

CDR3 bases: TGTGCCAGCAGCTTAGAAAGACAGGGGAGCTACGAGCAGTACTTC. This sequence encodes CASSLERQGSYEQYF. The V and J genes are TRBV7-8 and TRBJ2-7, with 8 bases aligning to TRBD1. CDR1 and CDR2 from the germline V gene are SGHVS and FQNEAQ. The CDR3 is made up of 15 amino acids. V was clipped by 1 base and J by 3 bases; unmatched bases: 5.

This clonotype was observed at least ten times. The gene calls are TRBV4-3 and TRBJ2-7, with a tentative D call TRBD1 (7 bases). The ends were cut back, 4 bases at V and 1 base at J, with 23 bases in the middle. The CDR3 consists of 18 residues. Germline V CDR1 and CDR2: LGHNA, YSLEER. The CDR3 region has the DNA TGCGCCAGCAGCCCCCATTCCCAGGGGGGAAAACTTTCCTACGAGCAGTACTTC. Its translation: CASSPHSQGGKLSYEQYF.

Only a few counts were recorded for this clonotype. V usage is TRBV15 and J usage is TRBJ2-2; 11 nucleotides agree with TRBD2. The V gene's germline CDR1 is LNHNV and CDR2 YYDKDF (reference sequence). The CDR3 has 16 residues. The V gene end was trimmed by 1 base and the J gene end by 6 bases; junction bases not matched to a gene: 4. The CDR3 DNA sequence: TGTGCCACCAGCAGAGTAACGACTAGCGGGGCCGGGGAGCTGTTTTTT. Residues: CATSRVTTSGAGELFF.

The CDR3 region is CASCGGLYNEQFF. In DNA form, the CDR3 reads TGTGCCAGTTGCGGGGGGCTTTACAATGAGCAGTTCTTC. V and J are TRBV19 and TRBJ2-1, with 8 bases matching TRBD2. This CDR3 is built from 13 residues. With V trimmed by 8 bases and J by 4 bases, 4 bases remained unmatched. Germline CDR1 is LNHDA and CDR2 is SQIVND (reference sequence).

The rearrangement uses TRBV5-4 and TRBJ2-7; 9 nucleotides match TRBD2. Germline lookup yields CDR1 SGHNT and CDR2 YYREEE (reference sequence). The V and J ends lost 4 bases and 4 bases, in that order; junction bases with no gene match: 12. The CDR3 totals 16 residues. The CDR3: CASSPRSGRGTYEQYF. CDR3 nucleotides: TGTGCCAGCAGCCCCCGTAGCGGGAGAGGGACATACGAGCAGTACTTC.

This clonotype has a count of ten or more. V usage is TRBV20-1 and J usage is TRBJ2-2; TRBD1 matches 7 bases. The CDR3 consists of 15 residues. Per the germline V gene, CDR1 is DFQATT and CDR2 is SNEGSKA (reference sequence). The CDR3 reads CRPQGPTLESGELFF. The CDR3 DNA sequence: TGCAGACCACAGGGGCCTACACTAGAGTCCGGGGAGCTGTTTTTT.

This clonotype has a handful of counts. This rearrangement joins TRBV28 to TRBJ1-4, with D tentatively TRBD1 (5 bases). This CDR3 has 14 residues. Germline V lookup: CDR1 MDHEN, CDR2 SYDVKM. Trimming took 6 bases from V and 4 from J, leaving 12 bases between them. The CDR3 reads CASSLTEFNEKLFF. The CDR3 DNA follows: TGTGCCAGCAGCTTGACAGAATTTAATGAAAAACTGTTTTTT.